This is a list of T cell receptor beta chains from one sample in a study of T cells in Graves' hyperthyroidism and ophthalmopathy. MiXCR was run by TCRdb on the multiplex PCR reads, yielding one entry per CDR3 protein. This sample has 400,000 to 550,000 distinct CDR3 sequences, with around 14% found just once. The specimen sequenced was blood. These receptors were obtained from a young woman with Graves' hyperthyroidism. Each CDR3 is given with its conserved first and last residue. Each record gives: J gene, clone size, V gene, D gene, CDR3 protein, CDR3 DNA. The D gene is left open where the match is weak. Clone size, where shown, is once, few, many, or a class for clones that have expanded.

TRBJ2-1,few,TRBV5-1,TRBD2,CASTVSGTSGFNEQFF,TGCGCCAGCACTGTATCCGGGACTAGCGGTTTCAATGAGCAGTTCTTC
TRBJ2-1,-,TRBV6-2/TRBV6-3,TRBD2,CPSSSRLAGPYNEQFF,TGTCCCAGCAGTTCCCGACTAGCGGGTCCCTACAATGAGCAGTTCTTC
TRBJ2-1,few,TRBV20-1,-,CSAPSRLVNEQFF,TGCAGTGCTCCGAGCCGACTAGTGAATGAGCAGTTCTTC
TRBJ1-1,many,TRBV5-6,-,CASSLGRGRLTEAFF,TGTGCCAGCAGCCTCGGGAGGGGGAGGCTCACTGAAGCTTTCTTT
TRBJ1-6,-,TRBV20-1,-,CSASRAGQYNSPLHF,TGCAGTGCTAGCCGGGCAGGTCAATATAATTCACCCCTCCACTTT
TRBJ1-1,-,TRBV12-3/TRBV12-4,TRBD1,CASSLRTGVQYTEAFF,TGTGCCAGCAGCCTTAGGACAGGGGTCCAGTACACTGAAGCTTTCTTT
TRBJ1-2,many,TRBV7-2,-,CASSLSTVPSYGYTF,TGTGCCAGCAGCTTAAGTACGGTGCCCTCCTATGGCTACACCTTC
TRBJ2-3,many,TRBV19,-,CATQALDTQYF,TGTGCCACGCAAGCGTTGGATACGCAGTATTTT
TRBJ2-2,few,TRBV5-1,TRBD2,CASSLSGADLGELFF,TGCGCCAGCAGCTTGAGCGGGGCCGATCTAGGGGAGCTGTTTTTT
TRBJ2-2,-,TRBV9,TRBD2,CASSIRGTSGRGRDTGELFF,TGTGCCAGCAGCATTCGAGGGACTAGCGGGAGGGGGAGGGACACCGGGGAGCTGTTTTTT
TRBJ2-7,-,TRBV20-1,TRBD1,CSAIQDRYEQYF,TGCAGTGCTATCCAGGACAGGTACGAGCAGTACTTC
TRBJ2-1,many,TRBV27,-,CASSRGVYNEQFF,TGTGCCAGCAGTAGGGGAGTATACAATGAGCAGTTCTTC
TRBJ1-1,many,TRBV12-3/TRBV12-4,-,CASSFGGFGTEAFF,TGTGCCAGCAGTTTCGGTGGTTTCGGCACTGAAGCTTTCTTT
TRBJ1-5,many,TRBV3-1,-,CASSQGDQPQHF,TGTGCCAGCAGCCAAGGGGATCAGCCCCAGCATTTT
TRBJ2-2,many,TRBV19,TRBD2,CASSPGLAGAPAGELFF,TGTGCCAGTAGTCCGGGACTAGCGGGAGCTCCCGCCGGGGAGCTGTTTTTT
TRBJ1-2,many,TRBV13,TRBD1,CASSLGVPDGQGALNYGYTF,TGTGCCAGCAGCTTAGGCGTGCCGGATGGACAGGGGGCGCTTAACTATGGCTACACCTTC
TRBJ2-5,many,TRBV11-3,TRBD1,CASSRTGGVETQYF,TGTGCCAGCAGCCGGACAGGGGGCGTCGAGACCCAGTACTTC
TRBJ1-2,many,TRBV20-1,-,CSARFTLGYTF,TGCAGTGCTAGGTTTACGTTGGGCTACACCTTC
TRBJ2-5,-,TRBV3-1,-,CASSQDKSQGEETQYF,TGTGCCAGCAGCCAAGATAAATCACAGGGAGAAGAGACCCAGTACTTC
TRBJ2-7,-,TRBV4-1,-,CASSHPGGTNYEQYF,TGCGCCAGCAGCCACCCAGGGGGGACTAACTACGAGCAGTACTTC
TRBJ2-1,-,TRBV7-9,-,CASSLDSSGAYNEQFF,TGTGCCAGCAGCTTAGATTCCTCTGGGGCATACAATGAGCAGTTCTTC
TRBJ2-1,few,TRBV5-1,-,CASSFMGNEQFF,TGCGCCAGCAGCTTTATGGGGAATGAGCAGTTCTTC
TRBJ1-1,many,TRBV30,-,CAWSSTGEKAFF,TGTGCCTGGAGCTCAACGGGGGAGAAAGCTTTCTTT
TRBJ2-2,many,TRBV2,TRBD1,CASSGQGRTGELFF,TGTGCCAGCTCGGGACAGGGAAGGACCGGGGAGCTGTTTTTT
TRBJ1-1,many,TRBV11-2,-,CASSLEQGNTEAFF,TGTGCCAGCAGCTTAGAGCAGGGGAACACTGAAGCTTTCTTT
TRBJ2-7,-,TRBV18,-,CASSPQGAYEQYF,TGTGCCAGCAGCCCGCAAGGAGCCTACGAGCAGTACTTC
TRBJ1-3,many,TRBV9,-,CASSVGLTSNTIYF,TGTGCCAGCAGCGTAGGACTGACGTCTAACACCATATATTTT
TRBJ1-3,many,TRBV6-5,TRBD1,CASSYSYLPGQGSGNTIYF,TGTGCCAGCAGTTACTCTTACTTACCGGGACAGGGCTCTGGAAACACCATATATTTT
TRBJ2-1,-,TRBV10-2,TRBD2,CASKYGLDNEQFF,TGCGCCAGCAAATACGGACTAGACAATGAGCAGTTCTTC
TRBJ2-7,many,TRBV7-8,TRBD1,CASSSQGFRNSYEQYF,TGTGCCAGCAGCTCACAGGGGTTTAGGAACTCCTACGAGCAGTACTTC
TRBJ1-1,many,TRBV7-8,TRBD1,CASSKQGGRMNTEAFF,TGTGCCAGCAGCAAACAGGGGGGTCGGATGAACACTGAAGCTTTCTTT
TRBJ1-2,many,TRBV29-1,-,CSVEVGYGYTF,TGCAGCGTTGAGGTGGGGTATGGCTACACCTTC
TRBJ2-1,few,TRBV27,TRBD1,CASSLSRGLYNEQFF,TGTGCCAGCAGTTTATCCAGGGGGCTATACAATGAGCAGTTCTTC
TRBJ1-1,few,TRBV18,TRBD1,CASSPPGQATNTEAFF,TGTGCCAGCTCACCCCCCGGACAGGCCACGAACACTGAAGCTTTCTTT
TRBJ2-3,many,TRBV7-2,-,CASSLAMRQGHTDTQYF,TGTGCCAGCAGCTTAGCTATGCGGCAGGGCCACACAGATACGCAGTATTTT
TRBJ1-3,many,TRBV7-3,-,CASSLSDGNTIYF,TGTGCCAGCAGCTTAAGTGATGGGAACACCATATATTTT
TRBJ2-7,-,TRBV19,TRBD1,CAREEQGQGGNYEQYF,TGTGCCAGGGAGGAACAGGGACAGGGGGGGAACTACGAGCAGTACTTC
TRBJ1-5,few,TRBV20-1,-,CSALENSNQPQHF,TGCAGTGCCCTGGAGAATAGCAATCAGCCCCAGCATTTT
TRBJ2-5,few,TRBV19,TRBD2,CASSISSGRTELGETQYF,TGTGCCAGTAGTATCTCTAGCGGGAGGACAGAACTGGGGGAGACCCAGTACTTC
TRBJ2-6,many,TRBV10-3,-,CAISDRSGANVLTF,TGTGCCATCAGTGACCGAAGCGGGGCCAACGTCCTGACTTTC
TRBJ1-1,many,TRBV18,-,CASSPLGTEAFF,TGTGCCAGCTCACCGTTGGGCACTGAAGCTTTCTTT
TRBJ2-1,-,TRBV10-3,TRBD2,CAISPLAGGNNEQFF,TGTGCCATCAGCCCACTAGCGGGAGGGAACAATGAGCAGTTCTTC
TRBJ2-1,few,TRBV2,TRBD2,CATSDSLAATYNEQFF,TGTGCCACCAGTGACTCTCTAGCGGCTACCTACAATGAGCAGTTCTTC
TRBJ2-3,many,TRBV6-1,-,CASSPEWASGTDTQYF,TGTGCCAGCAGTCCAGAGTGGGCATCGGGCACAGATACGCAGTATTTT
TRBJ2-1,many,TRBV10-3,TRBD2,CAISRSGSGNNEQFF,TGTGCCATCAGTAGAAGCGGGAGCGGAAACAATGAGCAGTTCTTC
TRBJ2-3,many,TRBV2,-,CASSMGLVVTDTQYF,TGTGCCAGTTCCATGGGGCTAGTGGTGACAGATACGCAGTATTTT
TRBJ2-1,many,TRBV30,TRBD1,CAWNGQAPYNEQFF,TGTGCCTGGAACGGACAGGCGCCCTACAATGAGCAGTTCTTC
TRBJ2-1,many,TRBV12-3/TRBV12-4,-,CASSYTGINEQFF,TGTGCCAGCAGTTATACTGGAATTAATGAGCAGTTCTTC
TRBJ2-7,many,TRBV7-2,-,CASSFREVEQYF,TGTGCCAGCAGCTTCAGGGAGGTCGAGCAGTACTTC
TRBJ2-7,many,TRBV20-1,-,CSARGAPILYEQYF,TGCAGTGCTAGAGGGGCCCCGATCCTCTACGAGCAGTACTTC
TRBJ2-5,-,TRBV11-2,-,CAGSVGSPHQETQYF,TGTGCCGGCAGCGTGGGCTCCCCCCACCAAGAGACCCAGTACTTC
TRBJ1-2,many,TRBV6-1,TRBD1,CAIQKGDREIYGYTF,TGTGCTATACAAAAGGGGGACAGGGAGATCTATGGCTACACCTTC
TRBJ2-5,many,TRBV11-2,TRBD1,CASSYSQQGVEYF,TGTGCCAGCAGCTACTCGCAACAGGGGGTGGAGTACTTC
TRBJ2-5,many,TRBV27,TRBD1,CASSLDRGKETQYF,TGTGCCAGCAGTCTTGACAGGGGGAAGGAGACCCAGTACTTC
TRBJ2-5,many,TRBV7-2,TRBD2,CASSRARGAGGVETQYF,TGTGCCAGCAGCCGGGCTCGTGGAGCGGGAGGGGTGGAGACCCAGTACTTC
TRBJ2-7,many,TRBV19,-,CASSWQGHYEQYF,TGTGCCAGTAGCTGGCAGGGGCACTACGAGCAGTACTTC
TRBJ2-2,-,TRBV5-1,-,CASSLDSRLNTGELFF,TGCGCCAGCAGCTTGGACTCCAGGCTGAACACCGGGGAGCTGTTTTTT
TRBJ2-1,many,TRBV3-1,-,CASSPRNRVYNEQFF,TGTGCCAGCAGCCCCCGAAACAGGGTCTACAATGAGCAGTTCTTC
TRBJ2-5,few,TRBV20-1,TRBD2,CSVQTSGRRGAQYF,TGCAGTGTCCAGACTAGCGGGAGGCGGGGGGCCCAGTACTTC